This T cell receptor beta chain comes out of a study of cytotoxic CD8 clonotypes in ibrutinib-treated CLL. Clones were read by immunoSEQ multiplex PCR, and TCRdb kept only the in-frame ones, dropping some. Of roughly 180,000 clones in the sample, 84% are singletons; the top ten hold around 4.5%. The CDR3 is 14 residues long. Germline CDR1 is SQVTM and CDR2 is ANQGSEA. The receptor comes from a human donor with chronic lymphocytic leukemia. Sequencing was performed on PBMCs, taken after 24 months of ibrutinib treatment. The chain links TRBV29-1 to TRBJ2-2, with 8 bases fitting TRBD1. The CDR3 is CSCRWQGASGELFF. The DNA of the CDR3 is TGCAGTTGTCGGTGGCAGGGGGCGTCCGGGGAGCTGTTTTTT.